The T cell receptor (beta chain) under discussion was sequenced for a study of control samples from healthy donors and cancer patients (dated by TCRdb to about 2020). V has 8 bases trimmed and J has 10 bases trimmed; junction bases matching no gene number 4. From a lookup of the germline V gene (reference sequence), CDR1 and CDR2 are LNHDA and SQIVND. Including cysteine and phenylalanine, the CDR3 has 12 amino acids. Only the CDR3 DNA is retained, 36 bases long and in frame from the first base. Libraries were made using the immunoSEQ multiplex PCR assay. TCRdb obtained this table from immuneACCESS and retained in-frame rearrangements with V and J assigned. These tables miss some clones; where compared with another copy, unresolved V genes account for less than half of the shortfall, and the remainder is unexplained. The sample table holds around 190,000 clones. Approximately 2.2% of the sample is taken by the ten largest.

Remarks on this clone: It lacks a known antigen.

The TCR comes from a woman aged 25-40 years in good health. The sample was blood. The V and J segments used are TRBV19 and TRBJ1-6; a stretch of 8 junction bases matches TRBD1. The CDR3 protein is CASGQGWSPLHF. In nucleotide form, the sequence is TGTGCCAGTGGACAGGGTTGGTCACCCCTCCACTTT.